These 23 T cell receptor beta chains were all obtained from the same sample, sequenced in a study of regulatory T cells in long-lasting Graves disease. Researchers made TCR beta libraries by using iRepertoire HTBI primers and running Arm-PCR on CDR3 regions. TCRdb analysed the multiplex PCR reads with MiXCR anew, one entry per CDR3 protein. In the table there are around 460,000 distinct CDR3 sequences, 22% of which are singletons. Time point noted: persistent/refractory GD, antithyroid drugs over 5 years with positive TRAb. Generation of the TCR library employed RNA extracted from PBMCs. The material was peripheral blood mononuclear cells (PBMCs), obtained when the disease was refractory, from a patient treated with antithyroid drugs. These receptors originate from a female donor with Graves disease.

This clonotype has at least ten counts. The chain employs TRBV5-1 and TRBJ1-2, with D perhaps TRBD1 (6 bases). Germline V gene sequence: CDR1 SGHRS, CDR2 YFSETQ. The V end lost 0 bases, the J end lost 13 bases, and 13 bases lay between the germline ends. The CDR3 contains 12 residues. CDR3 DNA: TGCGCCAGCAGCTTGGACAGGGAGGAATGCACCTTC. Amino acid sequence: CASSLDREECTF.

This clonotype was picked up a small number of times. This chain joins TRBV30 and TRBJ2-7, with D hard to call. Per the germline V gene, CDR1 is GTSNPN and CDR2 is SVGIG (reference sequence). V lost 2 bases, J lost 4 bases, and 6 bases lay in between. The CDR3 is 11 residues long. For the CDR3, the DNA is TGTGCCTGGAGTACACAGTACGAGCAGTACTTC. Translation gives CAWSTQYEQYF.

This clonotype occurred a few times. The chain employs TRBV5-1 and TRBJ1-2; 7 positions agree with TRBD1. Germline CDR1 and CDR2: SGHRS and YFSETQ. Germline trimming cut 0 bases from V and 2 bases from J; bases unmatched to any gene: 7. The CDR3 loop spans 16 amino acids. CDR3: CASSLGPTGLNYGYTF. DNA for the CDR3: TGCGCCAGCAGCTTGGGACCGACAGGGCTAAACTATGGCTACACCTTC.

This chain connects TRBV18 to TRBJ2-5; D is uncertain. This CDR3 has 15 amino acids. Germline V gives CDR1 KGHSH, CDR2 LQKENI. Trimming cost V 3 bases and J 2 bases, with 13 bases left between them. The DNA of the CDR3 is TGTGCCAGCTCACCGTCACTTACAGTTCAAGAGACCCAGTACTTC. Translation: CASSPSLTVQETQYF.

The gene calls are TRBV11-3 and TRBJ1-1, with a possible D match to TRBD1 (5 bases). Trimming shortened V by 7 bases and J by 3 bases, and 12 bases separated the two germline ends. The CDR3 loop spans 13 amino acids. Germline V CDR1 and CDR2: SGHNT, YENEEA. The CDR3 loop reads CASTPRGYTEAFF. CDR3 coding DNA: TGTGCCAGCACCCCTCGGGGGTACACTGAAGCTTTCTTT.

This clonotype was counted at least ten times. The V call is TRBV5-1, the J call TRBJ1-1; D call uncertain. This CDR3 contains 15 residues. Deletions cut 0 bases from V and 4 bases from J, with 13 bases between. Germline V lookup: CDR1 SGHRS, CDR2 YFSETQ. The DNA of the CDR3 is TGCGCCAGCAGCTTGGAGGCCAGTTCACGCACTGAAGCTTTCTTT. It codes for CASSLEASSRTEAFF.

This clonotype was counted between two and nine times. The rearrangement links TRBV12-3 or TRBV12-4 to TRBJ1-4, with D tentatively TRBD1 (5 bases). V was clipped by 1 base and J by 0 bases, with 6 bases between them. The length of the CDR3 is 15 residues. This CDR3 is CASSLGGPTNEKLFF. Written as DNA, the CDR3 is TGTGCCAGCAGTTTAGGGGGCCCAACTAATGAAAAACTGTTTTTT.

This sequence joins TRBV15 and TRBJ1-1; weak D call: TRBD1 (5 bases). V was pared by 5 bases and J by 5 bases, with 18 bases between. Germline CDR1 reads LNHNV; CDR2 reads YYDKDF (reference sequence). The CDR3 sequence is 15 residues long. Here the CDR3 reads CATSPAGQGVTEAFF. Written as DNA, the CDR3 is TGTGCCACCAGCCCGGCCGGGCAGGGAGTTACTGAAGCTTTCTTT.

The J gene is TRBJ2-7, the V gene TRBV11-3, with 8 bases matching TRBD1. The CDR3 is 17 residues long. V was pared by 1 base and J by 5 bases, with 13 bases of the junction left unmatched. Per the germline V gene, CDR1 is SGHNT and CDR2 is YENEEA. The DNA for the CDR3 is TGTGCCAGCAGCTTAGGCCCCCCAACAGGGGGGCAAGACGAGCAGTACTTC. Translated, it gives CASSLGPPTGGQDEQYF.

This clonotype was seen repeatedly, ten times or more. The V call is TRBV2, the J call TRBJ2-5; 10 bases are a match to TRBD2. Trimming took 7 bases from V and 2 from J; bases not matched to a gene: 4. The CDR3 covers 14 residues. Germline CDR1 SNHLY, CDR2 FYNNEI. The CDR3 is CASISGGAQETQYF. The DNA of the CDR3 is TGTGCCAGCATCAGCGGGGGGGCACAAGAGACCCAGTACTTC.

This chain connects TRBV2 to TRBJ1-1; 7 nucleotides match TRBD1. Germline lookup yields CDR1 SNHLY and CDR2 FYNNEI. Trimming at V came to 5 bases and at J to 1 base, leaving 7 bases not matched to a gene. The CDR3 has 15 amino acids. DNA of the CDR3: TGTGCCAGCAGTAGGGGGCAGGGAGGGAACACTGAAGCTTTCTTT. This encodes CASSRGQGGNTEAFF.

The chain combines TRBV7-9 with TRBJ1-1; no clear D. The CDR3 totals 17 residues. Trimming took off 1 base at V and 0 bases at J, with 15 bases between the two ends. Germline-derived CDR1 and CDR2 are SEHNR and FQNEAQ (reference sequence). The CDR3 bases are TGTGCCAGCAGCTTAGAGGGCTTGGGCAGGATGAACACTGAAGCTTTCTTT. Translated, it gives CASSLEGLGRMNTEAFF.

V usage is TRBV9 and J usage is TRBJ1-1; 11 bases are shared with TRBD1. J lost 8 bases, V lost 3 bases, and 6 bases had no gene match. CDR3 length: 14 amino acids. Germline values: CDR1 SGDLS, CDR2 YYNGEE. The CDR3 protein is CASSAGTGGGEAFF. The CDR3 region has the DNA TGTGCCAGCAGCGCCGGGACAGGGGGAGGCGAAGCTTTCTTT.

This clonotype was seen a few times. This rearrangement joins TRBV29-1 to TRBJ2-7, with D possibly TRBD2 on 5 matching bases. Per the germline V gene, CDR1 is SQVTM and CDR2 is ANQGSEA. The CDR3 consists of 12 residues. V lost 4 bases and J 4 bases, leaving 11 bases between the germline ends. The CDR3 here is CSVGGLGYEQYF. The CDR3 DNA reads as TGCAGCGTTGGAGGGTTGGGTTACGAGCAGTACTTC.

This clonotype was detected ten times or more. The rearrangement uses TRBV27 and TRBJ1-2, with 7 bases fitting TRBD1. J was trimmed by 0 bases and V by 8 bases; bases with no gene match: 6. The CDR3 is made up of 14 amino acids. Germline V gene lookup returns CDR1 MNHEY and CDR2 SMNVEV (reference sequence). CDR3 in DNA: TGTGCCAGCCGCCGGGACAGAGCTAACTATGGCTACACCTTC. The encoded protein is CASRRDRANYGYTF.

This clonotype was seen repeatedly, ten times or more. The CDR3 DNA follows: TGTGCCAGCAGACACCACGGGACATCACATACTAACTATGGCTACACCTTC. Its protein product is CASRHHGTSHTNYGYTF. The rearrangement uses TRBV6-1 and TRBJ1-2, with a weak D call TRBD1 (6 bases). Looked up from germline, CDR1 is MNHNS and CDR2 is SASEGT. V was cut by 6 bases and J by 0 bases, with 20 bases left in between. The CDR3 runs to 17 residues.

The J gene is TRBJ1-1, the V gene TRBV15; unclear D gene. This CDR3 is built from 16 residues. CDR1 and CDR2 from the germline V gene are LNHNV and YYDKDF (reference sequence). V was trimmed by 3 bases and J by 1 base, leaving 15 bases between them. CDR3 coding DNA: TGTGCCACCAGCAGTCGACGACTTTTTACGAACACTGAAGCTTTCTTT. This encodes CATSSRRLFTNTEAFF.

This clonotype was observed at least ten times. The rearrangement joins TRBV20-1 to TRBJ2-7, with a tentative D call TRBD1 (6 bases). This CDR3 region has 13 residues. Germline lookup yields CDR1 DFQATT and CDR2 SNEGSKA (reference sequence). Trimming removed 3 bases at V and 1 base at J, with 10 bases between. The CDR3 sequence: CSARDSVSYEQYF. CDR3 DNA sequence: TGCAGTGCTAGGGACAGTGTGTCCTACGAGCAGTACTTC.

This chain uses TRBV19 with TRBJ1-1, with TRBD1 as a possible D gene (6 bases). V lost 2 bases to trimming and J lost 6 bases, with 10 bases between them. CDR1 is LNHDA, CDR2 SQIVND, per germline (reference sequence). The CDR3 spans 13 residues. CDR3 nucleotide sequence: TGTGCCAGTAGTATATCTGGGGGCCCTGAAGCTTTCTTT. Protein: CASSISGGPEAFF.

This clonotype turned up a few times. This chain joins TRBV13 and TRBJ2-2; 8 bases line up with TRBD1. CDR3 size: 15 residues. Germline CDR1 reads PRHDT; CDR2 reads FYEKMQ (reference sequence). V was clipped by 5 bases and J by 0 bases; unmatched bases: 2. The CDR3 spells CASSRTGPNTGELFF. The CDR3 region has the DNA TGTGCCAGCAGCCGGACAGGGCCGAACACCGGGGAGCTGTTTTTT.

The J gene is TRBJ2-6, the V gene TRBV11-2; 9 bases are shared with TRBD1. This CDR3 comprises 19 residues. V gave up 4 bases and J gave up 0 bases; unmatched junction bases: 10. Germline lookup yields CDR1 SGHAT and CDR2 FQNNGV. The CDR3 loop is CASSSWPGQGSSGANVLTF. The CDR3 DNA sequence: TGTGCCAGCAGCTCGTGGCCGGGACAGGGTTCCTCTGGGGCCAACGTCCTGACTTTC. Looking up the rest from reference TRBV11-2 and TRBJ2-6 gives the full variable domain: EAGVAQSPRYKIIEKRQSVAFWCNPISGHATLYWYQQILGQGPKLLIQFQNNGVVDDSQLPKDRFSAERLKGVDSTLKIQPAKLEDSAVYLCASSSWPGQGSSGANVLTFGAGSRLTVL.

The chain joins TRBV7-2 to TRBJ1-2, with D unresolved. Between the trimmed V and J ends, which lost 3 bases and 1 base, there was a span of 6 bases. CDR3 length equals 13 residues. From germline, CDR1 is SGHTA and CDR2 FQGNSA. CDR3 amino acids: CASSFPDNYGYTF. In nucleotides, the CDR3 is TGTGCCAGCAGCTTCCCCGATAACTATGGCTACACCTTC.

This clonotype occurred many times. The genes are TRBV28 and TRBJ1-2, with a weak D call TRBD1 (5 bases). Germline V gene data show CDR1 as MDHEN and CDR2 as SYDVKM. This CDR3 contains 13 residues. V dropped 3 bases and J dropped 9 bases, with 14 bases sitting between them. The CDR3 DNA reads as TGTGCCAGCAGTTTCCCGACAGTTGGTCGCTACACCTTC. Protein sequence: CASSFPTVGRYTF.